These 21 T cell receptor beta chains were sequenced from one sample in a study of PD-L1 blockade in urothelial cancer. The protocol was immunoSEQ multiplex PCR, while the TCRdb copy is restricted to in-frame clones and leaves out a portion. The sample records fewer than 40,000 clones, 80% to 95% being singletons. Sample: PBMCs, taken around atezolizumab (anti-PD-L1) treatment. These TCRs come from a man between 65 and 80 years old with urothelial cancer.

The gene calls are TRBV27 and TRBJ1-1; possibly TRBD1 for D (6 bases). Germline CDR1 MNHEY, CDR2 SMNVEV (reference sequence). The CDR3 spans 14 residues. V was cut by 5 bases and J by 7 bases, with 17 bases left in between. CDR3 sequence reads: CASSGTGNLFEAFF. The DNA of the CDR3 is TGTGCCAGCAGTGGAACAGGGAATCTTTTTGAAGCTTTCTTT.

V and J are TRBV5-1 and TRBJ2-7, with no clear D. CDR1 is SGHRS, CDR2 YFSETQ, per germline. The germline V and J ends were trimmed by 3 bases and 1 base, with 11 bases remaining between them. The CDR3 contains 14 residues. The CDR3 DNA is TGCGCCAGCAGCTCGATAACACCTTCCTACGAGCAGTACTTC. It translates to CASSSITPSYEQYF.

V is TRBV5-1 and J is TRBJ1-1, with a weak D call TRBD1 (6 bases). The germline gives CDR1 SGHRS, CDR2 YFSETQ. The V gene lost 0 bases and the J gene lost 4 bases, with 10 bases spanning the gap. The CDR3 is 14 residues long. CDR3 DNA: TGCGCCAGCAGCTTGGCCTTAGGGGGCACTGAAGCTTTCTTT. Its protein is CASSLALGGTEAFF.

The J gene is TRBJ1-3, the V gene TRBV28, with a weak D call TRBD1 (6 bases). The CDR3 is 14 amino acids. The germline CDR1 and CDR2 sequences are MDHEN and SYDVKM. V lost 6 bases and J lost 3, with 12 bases in between. The CDR3 region is CASSTPTGGNTIYF. Written as DNA, the CDR3 is TGTGCCAGCAGCACCCCGACAGGTGGAAACACCATATATTTT.

The rearrangement uses TRBV19 and TRBJ2-2, with a weak D call TRBD2 (6 bases). The CDR3 loop spans 16 amino acids. Germline values: CDR1 LNHDA, CDR2 SQIVND (reference sequence). The V and J ends lost 3 bases and 4 bases respectively, with 15 bases between them. The chain's CDR3 is CASSMVGGSGTGELFF. DNA of the CDR3: TGTGCCAGTAGTATGGTTGGGGGGAGCGGCACCGGGGAGCTGTTTTTT.

V usage is TRBV27 and J usage is TRBJ2-2; D is possibly TRBD1 (6 bases). The V gene's germline CDR1 is MNHEY and CDR2 SMNVEV (reference sequence). This CDR3 comprises 18 residues. V lost 0 bases and J lost 1, with 15 bases in between. For the CDR3, the DNA is TGTGCCAGCAGTTTATCCTACCCGGGACACCAGAACACCGGGGAGCTGTTTTTT. This encodes CASSLSYPGHQNTGELFF.

The chain combines TRBV25-1 with TRBJ2-1; 9 nucleotides align to TRBD1. CDR1 and CDR2 (germline): MGHDK, SYGVNS. With V trimmed by 1 base and J by 6 bases, 4 bases remained unmatched. The CDR3 consists of 15 residues. The CDR3 DNA follows: TGTGCCAGCAGTGAATGGGGACAGGGACTCAATGAGCAGTTCTTC. Its protein product is CASSEWGQGLNEQFF.

This clone was seen a single time. V and J are TRBV18 and TRBJ2-6; TRBD1 agrees at 7 bases. CDR1 is KGHSH and CDR2 is LQKENI in the germline V gene. The CDR3 is 18 residues long. V shed 3 bases and J 1 base; nucleotides not matched to a gene: 9. CDR3 residues: CASSPPEGGESGANVLTF. In nucleotides, the CDR3 is TGTGCCAGCTCACCCCCTGAAGGGGGCGAGTCTGGGGCCAACGTCCTGACTTTC.

The chain is built from TRBV6-1 and TRBJ2-2; perhaps TRBD2 as D (6 bases). Germline values: CDR1 MNHNS, CDR2 SASEGT. The CDR3 is 13 amino acids. The ends were cut back, 7 bases at V and 5 bases at J, with 11 bases in the middle. The CDR3 DNA reads TGTGCCAGCAAATTGGGAGGAACCGGGGAGCTGTTTTTT. This sequence encodes CASKLGGTGELFF.

This chain uses TRBV19 with TRBJ1-1, with TRBD1 matching 9 bases. The germline V gene encodes CDR1 LNHDA and CDR2 SQIVND (reference sequence). This CDR3 is built from 16 residues. With 7 bases clipped from V and 5 bases from J, the junction kept 14 bases outside the gene matches. In nucleotides, the CDR3 is TGTGCCAGTACATTAAGGACAGGGGCCGCAATAACTGAAGCTTTCTTT. This gives the protein CASTLRTGAAITEAFF.

This sequence joins TRBV9 and TRBJ2-5; TRBD2 matches 7 bases. Germline V gene sequence: CDR1 SGDLS, CDR2 YYNGEE. This CDR3 contains 15 residues. V was pared by 0 bases and J by 4 bases, with 6 bases of the junction left unmatched. The CDR3, as DNA: TGTGCCAGCAGCGTAGTAGCCAGCGGGATAGAGACCCAGTACTTC. This sequence encodes CASSVVASGIETQYF. Full variable domain (remainder filled in from reference TRBV9 and TRBJ2-5): DSGVTQTPKHLITATGQRVTLRCSPRSGDLSVYWYQQSLDQGLQFLIQYYNGEERAKGNILERFSAQQFPDLHSELNLSSLELGDSALYFCASSVVASGIETQYFGPGTRLLVL.

V gene TRBV6-5 combines with J gene TRBJ2-7; 10 nucleotides match TRBD2. Germline V gene sequence: CDR1 MNHEY, CDR2 SVGAGI. The CDR3 is 12 residues long. Losses at the gene ends were 7 bases for V and 3 bases for J; bases not matched to a gene: 0. CDR3 in DNA: TGTGCCAGCACTAGCGGGAGCTACGAGCAGTACTTC. As protein: CASTSGSYEQYF.

The chain has TRBV7-9 and TRBJ2-3; TRBD2 agrees at 8 bases. V shed 3 bases and J 2 bases; nucleotides not matched to a gene: 4. The CDR3 spans 15 residues. Germline V lookup: CDR1 SEHNR, CDR2 FQNEAQ (reference sequence). CDR3 amino acids: CASSLPAGDTDTQYF. CDR3 nucleotides: TGTGCCAGCAGCTTGCCAGCGGGAGACACAGATACGCAGTATTTT.

The CDR3 DNA follows: TGTGCCAGCAGCTTACTACAGCAAGAGACCCAGTACTTC. It is translated as CASSLLQQETQYF. The V call is TRBV7-7, the J call TRBJ2-5, with D hard to call. V was clipped by 2 bases and J by 2 bases, with 6 bases between them. The germline CDR1 and CDR2 sequences are SSHAT and FNYEAQ (reference sequence). The CDR3 extends over 13 amino acids.

This chain uses TRBV27 with TRBJ2-7, with 7 bases identical to TRBD1. CDR1 MNHEY and CDR2 SMNVEV come from the germline V gene (reference sequence). CDR3 length equals 14 residues. V was clipped by 2 bases and J by 3 bases; unmatched bases: 4. The CDR3 DNA sequence: TGTGCCAGCAGTTTACGTGACAGGGACTACGAGCAGTACTTC. It codes for CASSLRDRDYEQYF.

This sequence joins TRBV9 and TRBJ2-2, with D possibly matching TRBD1 (5 bases). Deletions cut 1 base from V and 0 bases from J, with 10 bases between. Germline CDR1 reads SGDLS; CDR2 reads YYNGEE. The length of the CDR3 is 16 residues. Here the CDR3 DNA reads TGTGCCAGCAGCGTACGCAGGGCCTCGAACACCGGGGAGCTGTTTTTT. It specifies CASSVRRASNTGELFF.

The rearrangement links TRBV2 to TRBJ1-1; weak D call: TRBD1 (5 bases). This CDR3 is built from 14 residues. V lost 6 bases, J lost 2 bases, and 13 bases lay in between. Germline-derived CDR1 and CDR2 are SNHLY and FYNNEI. The CDR3 nucleotides are TGTGCCAGCAGGGGCGGGACCTTTAACACTGAAGCTTTCTTT. Translated: CASRGGTFNTEAFF.

The rearrangement joins TRBV29-1 to TRBJ2-1; D perhaps matches TRBD1 (6 bases). CDR1 and CDR2 from the germline V gene are SQVTM and ANQGSEA. Between the trimmed V and J ends, which lost 4 bases and 5 bases, there was a span of 12 bases. The CDR3 has 13 residues. This chain's CDR3 is CSVVRDKNNEQFF. The CDR3 region has the DNA TGCAGCGTTGTCCGGGACAAGAACAATGAGCAGTTCTTC.

Written as DNA, the CDR3 is TGTGCCAGCAGCTTAGGGGGGGGGAACACTGAAGCTTTCTTT. Protein sequence: CASSLGGGNTEAFF. The chain recombines TRBV11-2 with TRBJ1-1; a weak D match, TRBD1 (5 bases). Per germline, CDR1 SGHAT and CDR2 FQNNGV. The CDR3 is 14 residues long. Trimming removed 1 base from V and 1 base from J, with 7 bases in between.

The chain joins TRBV27 to TRBJ2-3, with 13 bases identical to TRBD2. Germline V gene sequence: CDR1 MNHEY, CDR2 SMNVEV (reference sequence). The CDR3 sequence is 17 residues long. V lost 5 bases, J lost 7 bases, and 12 bases stayed unmatched. The CDR3 DNA follows: TGTGCCAGCAGTCCCTCACTAGCGGGAGGGCCGAAAAATACGCAGTATTTT. Residues: CASSPSLAGGPKNTQYF.

V usage is TRBV7-9 and J usage is TRBJ1-2; no clear D gene. The V end lost 3 bases, the J end lost 5 bases, and 13 bases lay between the germline ends. Per the germline V gene, CDR1 is SEHNR and CDR2 is FQNEAQ (reference sequence). This CDR3 spans 14 amino acids. The CDR3 region is CASSLGDGPYGYTF. CDR3 DNA: TGTGCCAGCAGCTTGGGAGACGGACCTTATGGCTACACCTTC.